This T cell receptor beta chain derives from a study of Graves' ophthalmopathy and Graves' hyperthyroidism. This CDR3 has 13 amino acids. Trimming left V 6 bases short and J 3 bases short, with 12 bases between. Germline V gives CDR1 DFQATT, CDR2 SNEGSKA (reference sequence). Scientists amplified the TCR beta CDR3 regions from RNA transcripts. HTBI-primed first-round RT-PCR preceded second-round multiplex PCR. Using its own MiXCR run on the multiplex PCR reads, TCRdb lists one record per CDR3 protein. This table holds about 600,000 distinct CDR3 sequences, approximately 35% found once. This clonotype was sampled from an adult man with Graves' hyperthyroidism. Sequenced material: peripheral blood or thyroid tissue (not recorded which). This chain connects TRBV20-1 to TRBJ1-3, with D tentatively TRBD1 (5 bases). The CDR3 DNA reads TGCAGTGCCCTGGGACGGCATGGAAACACCATATATTTT. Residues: CSALGRHGNTIYF.